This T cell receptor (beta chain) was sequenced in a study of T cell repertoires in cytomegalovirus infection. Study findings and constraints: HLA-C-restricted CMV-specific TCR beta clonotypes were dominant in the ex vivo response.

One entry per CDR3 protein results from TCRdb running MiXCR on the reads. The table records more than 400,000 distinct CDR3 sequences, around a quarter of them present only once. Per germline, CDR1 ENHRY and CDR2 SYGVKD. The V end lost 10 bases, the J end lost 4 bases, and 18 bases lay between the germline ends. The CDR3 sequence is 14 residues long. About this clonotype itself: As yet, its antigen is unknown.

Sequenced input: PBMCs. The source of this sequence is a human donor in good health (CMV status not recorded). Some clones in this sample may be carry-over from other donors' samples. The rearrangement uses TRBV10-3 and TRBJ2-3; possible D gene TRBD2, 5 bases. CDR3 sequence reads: CATRPRTSPDTQYF. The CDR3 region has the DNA TGTGCCACGAGACCCCGAACTAGTCCAGATACGCAGTATTTT.